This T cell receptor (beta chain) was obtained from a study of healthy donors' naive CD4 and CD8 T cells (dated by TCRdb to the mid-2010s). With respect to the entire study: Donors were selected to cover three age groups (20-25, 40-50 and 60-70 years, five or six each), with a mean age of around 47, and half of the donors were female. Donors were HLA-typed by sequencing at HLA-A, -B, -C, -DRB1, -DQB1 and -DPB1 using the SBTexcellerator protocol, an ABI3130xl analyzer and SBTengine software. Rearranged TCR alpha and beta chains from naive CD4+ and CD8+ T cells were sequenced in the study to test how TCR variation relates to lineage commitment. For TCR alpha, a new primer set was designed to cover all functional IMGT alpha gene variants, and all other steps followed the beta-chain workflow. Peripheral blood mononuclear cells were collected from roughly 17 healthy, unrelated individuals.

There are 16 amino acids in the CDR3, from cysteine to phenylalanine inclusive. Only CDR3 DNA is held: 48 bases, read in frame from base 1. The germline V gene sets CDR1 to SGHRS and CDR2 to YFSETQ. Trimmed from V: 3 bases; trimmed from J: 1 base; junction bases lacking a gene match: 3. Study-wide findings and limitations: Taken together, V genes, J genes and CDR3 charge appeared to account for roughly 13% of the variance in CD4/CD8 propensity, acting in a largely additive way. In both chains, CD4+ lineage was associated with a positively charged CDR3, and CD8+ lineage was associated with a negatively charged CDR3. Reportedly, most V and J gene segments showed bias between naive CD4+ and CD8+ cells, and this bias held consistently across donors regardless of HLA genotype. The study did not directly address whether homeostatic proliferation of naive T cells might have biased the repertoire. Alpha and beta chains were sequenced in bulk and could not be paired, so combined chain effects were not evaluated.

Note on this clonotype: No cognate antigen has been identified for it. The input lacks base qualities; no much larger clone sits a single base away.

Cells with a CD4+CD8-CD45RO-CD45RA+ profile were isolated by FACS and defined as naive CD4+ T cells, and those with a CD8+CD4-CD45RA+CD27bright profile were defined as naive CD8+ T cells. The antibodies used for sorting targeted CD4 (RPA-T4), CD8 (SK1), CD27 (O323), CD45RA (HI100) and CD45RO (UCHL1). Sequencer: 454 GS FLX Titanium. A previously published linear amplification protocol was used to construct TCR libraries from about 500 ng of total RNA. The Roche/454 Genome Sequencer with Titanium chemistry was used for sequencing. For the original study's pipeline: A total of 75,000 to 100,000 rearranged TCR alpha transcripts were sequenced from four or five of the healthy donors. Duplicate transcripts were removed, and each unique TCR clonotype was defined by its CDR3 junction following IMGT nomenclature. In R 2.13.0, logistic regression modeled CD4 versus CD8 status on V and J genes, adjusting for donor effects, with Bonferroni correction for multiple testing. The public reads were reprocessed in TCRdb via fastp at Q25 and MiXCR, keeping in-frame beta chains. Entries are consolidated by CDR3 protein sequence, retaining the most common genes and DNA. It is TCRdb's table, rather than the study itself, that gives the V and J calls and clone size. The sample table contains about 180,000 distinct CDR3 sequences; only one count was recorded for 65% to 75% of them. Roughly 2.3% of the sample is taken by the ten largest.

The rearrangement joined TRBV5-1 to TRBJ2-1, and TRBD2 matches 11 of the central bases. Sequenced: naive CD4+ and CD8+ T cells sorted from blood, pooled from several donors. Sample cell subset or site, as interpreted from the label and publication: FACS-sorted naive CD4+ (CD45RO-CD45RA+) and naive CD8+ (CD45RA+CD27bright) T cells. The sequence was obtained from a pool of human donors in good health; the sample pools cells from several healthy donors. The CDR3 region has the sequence CASSWGLAASYNEQFF. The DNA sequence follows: TGCGCCAGCAGCTGGGGACTAGCGGCTTCCTACAATGAGCAGTTCTTC.